This record covers a single TCR beta chain. Its specificity is unknown. This sample was taken from a study of shared clonotypes between healthy human individuals. Study overall: For every donor, three CD4 naive, three CD4 memory, two CD8 naive and one CD8 memory plates were used. Study-wide findings and caveats: All-four-donor shared clonotypes had higher generation probabilities than non-shared clonotypes did. In having few donors, the study represented limited genetic and exposure-history diversity.

Clones were sequenced by immunoSEQ multiplex PCR, and TCRdb holds only the in-frame ones, with some missing. The data contain over a million clones, approximately 76% of them seen just once; the ten biggest clones take up 1.4%. Sequences were obtained from memory CD4+ T cells sorted from blood. Subset denoted: CD45RA-negative fraction. The clonotype comes from a man between 18 and 35 years old in good health.

The CDR3 DNA follows: TGTGCCAGCAGCCAAGACACCTTTAGGCGGGCTTTCTTT. It is translated as CASSQDTFRRAFF. The rearrangement uses TRBV5-4 and TRBJ1-1; D unresolved. CDR3 length: 13 residues. CDR1 SGHNT and CDR2 YYREEE come from the germline V gene (reference sequence). Trimming shortened V by 4 bases and J by 11 bases, and 18 bases separated the two germline ends.